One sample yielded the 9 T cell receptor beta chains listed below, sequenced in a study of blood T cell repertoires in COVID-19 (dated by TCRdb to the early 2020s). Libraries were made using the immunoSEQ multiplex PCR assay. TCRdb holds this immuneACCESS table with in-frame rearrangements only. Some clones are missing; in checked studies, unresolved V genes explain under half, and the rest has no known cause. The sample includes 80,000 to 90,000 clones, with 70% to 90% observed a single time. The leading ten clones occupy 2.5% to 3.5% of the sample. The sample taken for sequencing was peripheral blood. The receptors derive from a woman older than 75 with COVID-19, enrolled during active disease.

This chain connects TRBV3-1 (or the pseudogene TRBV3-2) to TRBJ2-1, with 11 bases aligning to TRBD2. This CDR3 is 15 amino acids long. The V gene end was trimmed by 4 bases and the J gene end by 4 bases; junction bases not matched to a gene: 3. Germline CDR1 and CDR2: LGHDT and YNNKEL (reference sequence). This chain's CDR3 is CASSPGTSGYNEQFF. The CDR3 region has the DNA TGTGCCAGCAGCCCCGGGACTAGCGGATACAATGAGCAGTTCTTC.

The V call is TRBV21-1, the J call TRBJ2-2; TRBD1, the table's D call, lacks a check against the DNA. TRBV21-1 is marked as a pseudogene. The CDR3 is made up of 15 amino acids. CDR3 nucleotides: TGTGCCAGCAGACCGGGACAGGGACTCACCGGGGAGCTGTTTTTT. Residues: CASRPGQGLTGELFF.

The CDR3, as DNA: TGTGCCAGCAGGAGGCCGGGGAAATCCTACGAGCAGTACTTC. Translation: CASRRPGKSYEQYF. This chain joins TRBV5-8 and TRBJ2-7, with D possibly being TRBD2 (5 bases). The germline CDR1 and CDR2 sequences are SGHTS and YDEGEE. This CDR3 is built from 14 residues. V was clipped by 5 bases and J by 1 base, with 13 bases between them.

Here the CDR3 reads CASYGFTRPNYGYTF. The CDR3 DNA reads as TGTGCCAGCTACGGGTTTACAAGGCCTAACTATGGCTACACCTTC. The V call is TRBV19, the J call TRBJ1-2; no definite D call. With 9 bases removed from V and 0 bases from J, the gap between germline ends came to 17 bases. The CDR3 sequence is 15 residues long. Germline CDR1 is LNHDA and CDR2 is SQIVND (reference sequence).

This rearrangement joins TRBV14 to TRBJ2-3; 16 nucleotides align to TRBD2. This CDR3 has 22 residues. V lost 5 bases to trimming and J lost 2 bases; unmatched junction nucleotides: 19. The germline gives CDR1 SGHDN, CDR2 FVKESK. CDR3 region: CASSAGLAGGPFGSPFTDTQYF. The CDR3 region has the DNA TGTGCCAGCAGCGCGGGACTAGCGGGAGGGCCGTTCGGTTCTCCATTCACAGATACGCAGTATTTT.

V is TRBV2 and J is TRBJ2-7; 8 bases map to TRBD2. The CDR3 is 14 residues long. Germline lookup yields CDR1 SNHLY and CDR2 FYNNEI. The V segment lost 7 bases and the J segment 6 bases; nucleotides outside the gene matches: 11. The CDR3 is CASTFSGLDSEQYF. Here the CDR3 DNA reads TGTGCCAGCACCTTCTCGGGACTAGATTCCGAGCAGTACTTC.

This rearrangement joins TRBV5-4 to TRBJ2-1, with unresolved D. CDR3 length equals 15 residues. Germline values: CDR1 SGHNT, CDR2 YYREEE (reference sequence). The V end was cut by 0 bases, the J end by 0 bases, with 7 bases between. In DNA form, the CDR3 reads TGTGCCAGCAGCTTGGAAGCGAACTCCTACAATGAGCAGTTCTTC. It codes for CASSLEANSYNEQFF.

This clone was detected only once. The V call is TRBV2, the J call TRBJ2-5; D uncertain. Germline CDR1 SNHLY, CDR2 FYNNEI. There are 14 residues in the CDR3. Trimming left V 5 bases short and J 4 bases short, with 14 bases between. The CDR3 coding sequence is TGTGCCAGCAGTCAATACCGAGGTGGAGAGACCCAGTACTTC. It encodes CASSQYRGGETQYF.

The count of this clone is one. CDR3 in amino acids: CAISEWKDREWGYTF. The CDR3 DNA follows: TGTGCCATCAGTGAGTGGAAGGACAGGGAATGGGGCTACACCTTC. The rearrangement uses TRBV10-3 and TRBJ1-2; 8 bases match TRBD1. The CDR3 has 15 residues. J gave up 8 bases and V 1 base, and 9 bases lay outside the gene matches. Germline CDR1 and CDR2: ENHRY and SYGVKD.